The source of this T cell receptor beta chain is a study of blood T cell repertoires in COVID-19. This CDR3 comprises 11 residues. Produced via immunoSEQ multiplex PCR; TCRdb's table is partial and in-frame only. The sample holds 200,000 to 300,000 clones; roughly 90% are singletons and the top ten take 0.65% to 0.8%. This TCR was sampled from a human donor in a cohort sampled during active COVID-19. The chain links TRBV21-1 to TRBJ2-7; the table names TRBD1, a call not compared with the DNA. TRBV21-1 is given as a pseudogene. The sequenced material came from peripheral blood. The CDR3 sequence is CASSKAQQGLF. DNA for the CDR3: TGTGCCAGCAGCAAAGCGCAACAGGGGTTGTTC.